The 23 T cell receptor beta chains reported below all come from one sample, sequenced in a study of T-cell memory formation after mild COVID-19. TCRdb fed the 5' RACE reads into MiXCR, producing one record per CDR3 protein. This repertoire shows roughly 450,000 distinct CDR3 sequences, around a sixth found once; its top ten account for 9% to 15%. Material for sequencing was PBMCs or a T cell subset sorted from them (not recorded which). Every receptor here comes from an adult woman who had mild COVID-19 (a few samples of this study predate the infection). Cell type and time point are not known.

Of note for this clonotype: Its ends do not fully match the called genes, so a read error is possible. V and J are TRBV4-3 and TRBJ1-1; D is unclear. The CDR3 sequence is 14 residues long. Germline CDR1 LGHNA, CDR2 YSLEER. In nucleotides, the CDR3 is TGCGCCAGCAGCCAAGGTTTCCGCAACACTGAAGGTTTCTTT. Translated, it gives CASSQGFRNTEGFF.

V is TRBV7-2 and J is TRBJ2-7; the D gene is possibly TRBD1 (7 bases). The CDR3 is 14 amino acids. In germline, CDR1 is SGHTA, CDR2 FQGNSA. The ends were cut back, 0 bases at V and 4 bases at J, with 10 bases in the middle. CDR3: CASSLARGDYEQYF. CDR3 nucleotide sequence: TGTGCCAGCAGCTTAGCCAGGGGGGATTACGAGCAGTACTTC.

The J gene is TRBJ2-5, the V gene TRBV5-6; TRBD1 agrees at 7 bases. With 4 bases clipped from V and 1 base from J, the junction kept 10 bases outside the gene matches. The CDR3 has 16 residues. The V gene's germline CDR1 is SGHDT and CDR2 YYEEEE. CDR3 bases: TGTGCCAGCAGCCCTGAGACAGGGTGGGGCCAAGAGACCCAGTACTTC. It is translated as CASSPETGWGQETQYF.

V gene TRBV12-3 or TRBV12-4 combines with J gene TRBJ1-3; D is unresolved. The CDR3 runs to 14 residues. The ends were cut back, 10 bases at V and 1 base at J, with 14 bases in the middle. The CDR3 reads CATMPTLSGNTIYF. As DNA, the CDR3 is TGTGCCACTATGCCCACTTTATCTGGAAACACCATATATTTT.

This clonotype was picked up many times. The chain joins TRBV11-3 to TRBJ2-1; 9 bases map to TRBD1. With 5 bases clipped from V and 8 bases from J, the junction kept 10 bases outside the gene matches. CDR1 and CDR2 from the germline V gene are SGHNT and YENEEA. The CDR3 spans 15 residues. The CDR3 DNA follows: TGTGCCAGCAGCCCAGGGGTACAGGGGGCCTATGAGCAGTTCTTC. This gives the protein CASSPGVQGAYEQFF.

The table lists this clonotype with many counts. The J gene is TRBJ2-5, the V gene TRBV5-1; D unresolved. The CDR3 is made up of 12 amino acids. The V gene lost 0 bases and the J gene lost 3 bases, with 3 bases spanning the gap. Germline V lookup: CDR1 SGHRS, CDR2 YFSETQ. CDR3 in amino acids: CASSLDEETQYF. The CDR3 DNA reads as TGCGCCAGCAGCTTGGATGAAGAGACCCAGTACTTC. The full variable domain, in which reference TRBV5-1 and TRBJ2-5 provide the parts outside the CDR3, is KAGVTQTPRYLIKTRGQQVTLSCSPISGHRSVSWYQQTPGQGLQFLFEYFSETQRNKGNFPGRFSGRQFSNSRSEMNVSTLELGDSALYLCASSLDEETQYFGPGTRLLVL.

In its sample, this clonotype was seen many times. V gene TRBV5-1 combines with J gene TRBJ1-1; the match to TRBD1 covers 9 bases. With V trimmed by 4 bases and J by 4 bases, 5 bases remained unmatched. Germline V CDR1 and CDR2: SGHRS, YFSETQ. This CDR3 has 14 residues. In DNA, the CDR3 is TGCGCCAGCAGCGATACAGGGGGCACCACTGAAGCTTTCTTT. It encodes CASSDTGGTTEAFF.

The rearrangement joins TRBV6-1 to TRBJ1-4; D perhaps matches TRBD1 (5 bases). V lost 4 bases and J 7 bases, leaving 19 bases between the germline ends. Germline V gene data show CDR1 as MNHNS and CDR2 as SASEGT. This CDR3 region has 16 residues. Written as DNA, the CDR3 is TGTGCCAGCAGTGGGAGGACACCCTCAACTGGTGAAAAACTGTTTTTT. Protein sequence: CASSGRTPSTGEKLFF.

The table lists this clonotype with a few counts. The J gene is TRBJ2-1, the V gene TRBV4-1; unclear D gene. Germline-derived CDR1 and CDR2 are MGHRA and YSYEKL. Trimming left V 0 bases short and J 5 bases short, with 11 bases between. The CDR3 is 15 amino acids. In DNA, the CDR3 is TGCGCCAGCAGCCAAGAAGGTACCTTCCACAATGAGCAGTTCTTC. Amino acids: CASSQEGTFHNEQFF.

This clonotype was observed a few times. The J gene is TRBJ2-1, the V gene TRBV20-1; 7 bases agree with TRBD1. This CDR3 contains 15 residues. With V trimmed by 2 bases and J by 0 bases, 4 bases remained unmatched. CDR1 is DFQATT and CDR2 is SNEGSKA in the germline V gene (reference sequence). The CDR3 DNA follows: TGCAGTGCTAGACGCGCAGGGGGCTCCTACAATGAGCAGTTCTTC. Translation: CSARRAGGSYNEQFF.

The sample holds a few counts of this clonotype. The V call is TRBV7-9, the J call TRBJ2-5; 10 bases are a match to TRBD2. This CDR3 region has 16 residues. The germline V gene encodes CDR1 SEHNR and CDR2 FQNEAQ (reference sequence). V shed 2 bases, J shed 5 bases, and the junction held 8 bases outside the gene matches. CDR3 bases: TGTGCCAGCAGCTTAATACTAGCGGGATCCGACGAGACCCAGTACTTC. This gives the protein CASSLILAGSDETQYF.

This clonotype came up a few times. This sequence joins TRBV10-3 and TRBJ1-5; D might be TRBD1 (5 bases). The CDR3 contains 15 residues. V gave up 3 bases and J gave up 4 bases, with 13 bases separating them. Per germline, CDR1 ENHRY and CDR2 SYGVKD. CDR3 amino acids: CAISDTQGRNQPQHF. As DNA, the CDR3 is TGTGCCATCAGTGATACTCAGGGCAGGAATCAGCCCCAGCATTTT.

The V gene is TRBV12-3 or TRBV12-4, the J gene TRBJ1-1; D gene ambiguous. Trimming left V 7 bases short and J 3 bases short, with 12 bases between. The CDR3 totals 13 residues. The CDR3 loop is CASTYSVYTEAFF. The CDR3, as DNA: TGTGCCAGCACCTACAGCGTCTACACTGAAGCTTTCTTT.

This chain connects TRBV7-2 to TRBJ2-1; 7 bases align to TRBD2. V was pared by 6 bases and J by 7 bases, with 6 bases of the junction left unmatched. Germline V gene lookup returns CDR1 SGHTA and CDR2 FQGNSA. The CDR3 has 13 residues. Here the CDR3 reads CASRLASQNEQFF. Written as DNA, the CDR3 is TGTGCCAGCAGACTAGCGTCTCAAAATGAGCAGTTCTTC.

The CDR3 nucleotides are TGTGCCAGCAGCTTGAAGTGGGCCGGGGTTGCGGGGGGAATCAATGAGCAGTTCTTC. This translates into CASSLKWAGVAGGINEQFF. The V and J genes are TRBV5-4 and TRBJ2-1, with 8 bases that match TRBD2. The CDR3 consists of 19 residues. Germline values: CDR1 SGHNT, CDR2 YYREEE (reference sequence). V shed 1 base and J 6 bases; nucleotides not matched to a gene: 18.

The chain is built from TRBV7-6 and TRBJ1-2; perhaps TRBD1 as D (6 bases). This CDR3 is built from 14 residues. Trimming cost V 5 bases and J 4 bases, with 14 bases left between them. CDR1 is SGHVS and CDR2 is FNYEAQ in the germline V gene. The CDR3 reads CASSPYGTPYGYTF. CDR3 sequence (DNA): TGTGCCAGCAGCCCTTACGGGACACCCTATGGCTACACCTTC.

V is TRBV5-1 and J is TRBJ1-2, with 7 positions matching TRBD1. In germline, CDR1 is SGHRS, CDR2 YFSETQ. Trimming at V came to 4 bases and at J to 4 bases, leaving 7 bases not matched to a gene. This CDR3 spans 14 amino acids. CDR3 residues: CASSRDRDRYGYTF. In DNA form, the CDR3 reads TGCGCCAGCAGCCGCGACAGGGATCGCTATGGCTACACCTTC. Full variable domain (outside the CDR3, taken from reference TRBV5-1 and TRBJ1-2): KAGVTQTPRYLIKTRGQQVTLSCSPISGHRSVSWYQQTPGQGLQFLFEYFSETQRNKGNFPGRFSGRQFSNSRSEMNVSTLELGDSALYLCASSRDRDRYGYTFGSGTRLTVV.

The CDR3 protein is CSAGPGGTEAFF. As DNA, the CDR3 is TGCAGTGCAGGACCGGGGGGAACTGAAGCTTTCTTT. This chain joins TRBV20-1 and TRBJ1-1; tentatively, D is TRBD1 (5 bases). The CDR3 totals 12 residues. Deletions cut 6 bases from V and 5 bases from J, with 13 bases between. Per germline, CDR1 DFQATT and CDR2 SNEGSKA (reference sequence).

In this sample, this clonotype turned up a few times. The chain's CDR3 is CSARDGGSPTDTQYF. As DNA, the CDR3 is TGCAGTGCTAGAGACGGCGGGAGTCCTACAGATACGCAGTATTTT. V usage is TRBV20-1 and J usage is TRBJ2-3, with 7 bases lining up with TRBD2. V was pared by 0 bases and J by 3 bases, with 6 bases of the junction left unmatched. The CDR3 runs to 15 residues. Germline V lookup: CDR1 DFQATT, CDR2 SNEGSKA (reference sequence).

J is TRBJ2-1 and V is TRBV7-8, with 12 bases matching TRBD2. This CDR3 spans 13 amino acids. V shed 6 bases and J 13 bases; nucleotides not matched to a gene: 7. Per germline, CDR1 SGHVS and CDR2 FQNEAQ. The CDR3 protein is CASSYGLAGKQFF. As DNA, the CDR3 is TGTGCCAGCAGTTACGGACTAGCGGGAAAACAGTTCTTC.

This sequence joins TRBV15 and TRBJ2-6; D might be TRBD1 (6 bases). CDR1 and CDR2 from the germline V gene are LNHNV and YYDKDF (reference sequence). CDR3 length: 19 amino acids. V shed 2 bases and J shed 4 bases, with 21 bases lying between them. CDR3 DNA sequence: TGTGCCACCAGCAGAAGACAGGCCGGTGGTTGGGTCGGGGCCAACGTCCTGACTTTC. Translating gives CATSRRQAGGWVGANVLTF.

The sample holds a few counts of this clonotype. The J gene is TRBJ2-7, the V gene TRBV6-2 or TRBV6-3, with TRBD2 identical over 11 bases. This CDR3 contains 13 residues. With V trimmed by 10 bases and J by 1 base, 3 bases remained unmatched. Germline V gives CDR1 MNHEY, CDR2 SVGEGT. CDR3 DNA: TGTGCCACCGGACTAGCGGGTTCCTACGAGCAGTACTTC. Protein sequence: CATGLAGSYEQYF.

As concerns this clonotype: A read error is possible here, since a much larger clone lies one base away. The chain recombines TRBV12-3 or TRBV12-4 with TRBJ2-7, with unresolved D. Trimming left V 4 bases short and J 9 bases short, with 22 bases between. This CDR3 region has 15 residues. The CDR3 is CASSSRSLHRTVQYF. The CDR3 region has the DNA TGTGCCAGCAGTTCCCGTTCCCTGCACCGGACGGTGCAGTACTTC.